This TCR beta chain was retrieved from a study of CD8+ T cells in alopecia areata. Whole-study context: Once tofacitinib had been taken for 6 to 18 months, 6 months off drug followed. Affected scalp percentage gauged treated patients' severity.

RNA extraction was followed by reverse transcription into cDNA, which acted as the sequencing template. Generated by immunoSEQ multiplex PCR, the TCRdb table keeps only in-frame clones and is missing some. In the table there are over 100,000 clones, approximately 54% of which are singletons. Between the trimmed V and J ends, which lost 5 bases and 3 bases, there was a span of 13 bases. CDR3 length: 14 amino acids. Germline V gene sequence: CDR1 MNHEY, CDR2 SMNVEV (reference sequence). The study, taken as a whole, reports: Alopecia totalis/universalis scalp especially showed more expanded CD8+ clones than normal scalp. Patients shared TCRs less clearly than mice did, possibly owing to HLA.

Indicated treatment: oral pan-JAK inhibitor, 5-10 mg twice daily. Remarks on this clone: Its specificity is unknown. The same CDR3 can be traced to other DNA sequences in this sample.

This receptor was identified in a human donor with alopecia areata. The chain combines TRBV27 with TRBJ1-1; perhaps TRBD1 as D (6 bases). This specimen was CD8+ T cells sorted from blood, taken at week 24, from a patient treated with tofacitinib. This CDR3 is CASSLVGGDTEAFF. The DNA of the CDR3 is TGTGCCAGCAGTCTGGTAGGGGGTGACACTGAAGCTTTCTTT.